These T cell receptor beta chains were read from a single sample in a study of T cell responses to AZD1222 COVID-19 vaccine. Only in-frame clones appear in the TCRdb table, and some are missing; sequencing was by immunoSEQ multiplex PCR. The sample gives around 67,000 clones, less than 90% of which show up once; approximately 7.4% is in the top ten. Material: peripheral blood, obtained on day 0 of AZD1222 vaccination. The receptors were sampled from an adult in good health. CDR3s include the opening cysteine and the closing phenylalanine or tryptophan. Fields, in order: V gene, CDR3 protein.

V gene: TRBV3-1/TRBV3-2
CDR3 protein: CASSPRDRGQRAFF

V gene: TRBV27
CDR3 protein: CASRGTIAMDNEQFF

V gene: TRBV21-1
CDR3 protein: CASSKVRAAWWCSPLHF

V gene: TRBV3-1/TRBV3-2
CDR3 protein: CASSRDKNQPQHF

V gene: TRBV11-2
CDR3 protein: CASSHWDSYGSGNTIYF

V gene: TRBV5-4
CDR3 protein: CASSFGAGGTNSPLHF

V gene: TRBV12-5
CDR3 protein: CASGPTGALSSPLHF

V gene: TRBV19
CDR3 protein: CASRGQGDQPQHF

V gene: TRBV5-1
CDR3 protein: CASSSTGNTEAFF

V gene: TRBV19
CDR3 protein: CASRPRGRGNQPQHF

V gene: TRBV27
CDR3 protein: CASSPVKSPGGLEQFF

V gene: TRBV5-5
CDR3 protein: CASSLLIANTEAFF

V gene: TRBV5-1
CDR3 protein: CASSLEISADEQFF

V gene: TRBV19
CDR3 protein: CASSVGTGGDSPLHF